This T cell receptor beta chain was profiled in a study of regulatory T cells (dated by TCRdb to the late 2010s). For the study in its entirety: The study compared T-cell receptor beta repertoires of sorted regulatory, conventional CD4+ and CD8+ T cells in CD3G-deficient patients with those in healthy controls.

Here is what the overall study found, with its caveats: Hydrophobic residues at CDR3 positions 6 and 7 were enriched in conventional CD4+ T cells from CD3G-deficient patients, which suggests more self-reactive specificities. Patient repertoires showed restricted unique TRB V-J pairs and skewed V and J gene usage, most marked in regulatory T cells.

All CD3G-deficient patients had evidence of autoimmunity, which was more severe in two of the patients. At testing, patients were between 2 and 39 years old and showed lower naive and higher memory CD4+ and CD8+ T-cell proportions. CD4+ cells were FACS-sorted into CD25-high CD127-low regulatory T cells and CD25-low CD127-high conventional CD4+ T cells. The patient group comprised about 6 individuals with CD3G deficiency. Patient samples and clinical data came from an international physician network spanning the United States, Europe and Asia. Peripheral blood mononuclear cells were isolated by Ficoll density separation. About this clone: The antigen it binds to is not known. Base qualities are not recorded, but no much larger clone differs from it by a single base.

The multiplex PCR relied on 52 forward TRBV primers and 13 reverse TRBJ primers, and amplification bias was corrected through assay-based and computational methods. Rearranged TRB loci were amplified from genomic DNA by multiplex PCR within the immunoSEQ assay. TRB amplicons were sequenced using an Illumina HiSeq platform. Per the source publication's procedure: Custom algorithms error-filtered the raw sequences and aligned the raw sequences to reference gene sequences, after which the immunoSEQ online tools were used for analysis. The frequencies of productive and nonproductive TRB rearrangements were evaluated among unique sequences as well as among total sequences. Assessment of potential self-reactivity relied on the hydrophobicity of positions 6 and 7 in the TRB CDR3, along with their amino acid composition. Prism software was used to run t tests, Mann-Whitney tests or two-way ANOVA for comparisons between groups. As stored in TCRdb, this immuneACCESS dataset retains in-frame rearrangements with V and J assigned. A fraction of the clones does not appear; measured against another copy, unresolved V genes explain less than half of the discrepancy, and the remainder lacks a known reason. D and trimming come from the DNA, and the V and J calls and clone size come from that table. In this sample the table shows some 38,000 clones, 70% to 90% of which occur a single time. The ten largest clonotypes hold more than 2% of the sample.

In the germline V gene, CDR1 corresponds to WSHSY and CDR2 to SAAADI. CDR3 length: 13 amino acids, cysteine to phenylalanine. The sequence is cut down to CDR3 DNA, 39 bases in frame from base 1. V is shortened by 0 bases, J by 5 bases, and the region joining them spans 8 bases. The TCR originated in a person under 35 with CD3G deficiency. The chain employs TRBV10-2 and TRBJ2-7; the D gene is not confidently resolved. Sequencing input: conventional CD4+ T cells sorted from blood. The nucleotides read TGCGCCAGCAGTGAGTCGAGATGGGACGAGCAGTACTTC. The translation is CASSESRWDEQYF.